This entry lists 16 T cell receptor beta chains sequenced from one sample in a study of blood T cell repertoires in COVID-19. The data were produced by immunoSEQ multiplex PCR, yet TCRdb's version contains in-frame clones alone and is incomplete. The table includes approximately 70,000 clones, roughly nine tenths detected once. Sequencing was performed on peripheral blood. Source of these receptors: a woman in her forties or fifties with COVID-19, enrolled during active disease.

This sequence joins TRBV5-1 and TRBJ2-2; D is uncertain. The CDR3 covers 15 residues. The V gene's germline CDR1 is SGHRS and CDR2 YFSETQ. The ends were cut back, 4 bases at V and 4 bases at J, with 14 bases in the middle. DNA of the CDR3: TGCGCCAGCAGCCAAAAACCCACCGGCACCGGGGAGCTGTTTTTT. Translating it yields CASSQKPTGTGELFF.

V is TRBV3-1 (or the pseudogene TRBV3-2) and J is TRBJ2-5, with 11 bases fitting TRBD1. V was clipped by 3 bases and J by 1 base; unmatched bases: 13. There are 19 residues in the CDR3. Germline values: CDR1 LGHDT, CDR2 YNNKEL (reference sequence). Written as DNA, the CDR3 is TGTGCCAGCAGCCATCCTGCCCATTGGACAGGGGGCCTCCAAGAGACCCAGTACTTC. Translated: CASSHPAHWTGGLQETQYF.

This chain uses TRBV5-6 with TRBJ2-4; D is perhaps TRBD1 (5 bases). This CDR3 has 15 amino acids. V was trimmed by 0 bases and J by 2 bases, leaving 9 bases between them. The germline CDR1 and CDR2 sequences are SGHDT and YYEEEE. As DNA, the CDR3 is TGTGCCAGCAGCTTGGCGCCAGGGCCCAAAAACATTCAGTACTTC. Residues: CASSLAPGPKNIQYF.

In its sample, this clone was seen once. V and J are TRBV11-3 and TRBJ2-1; D uncertain. Germline CDR1 reads SGHNT; CDR2 reads YENEEA. This CDR3 comprises 13 residues. V shed 8 bases and J shed 3 bases, with 11 bases lying between them. CDR3 loop: CASAVRVYNEQFF. CDR3 nucleotides: TGTGCCAGCGCGGTACGGGTCTACAATGAGCAGTTCTTC.

CDR3 sequence reads: CASSLYGLAGNSYEQYF. CDR3 bases: TGTGCCAGCAGTTTGTACGGACTAGCGGGAAACTCCTACGAGCAGTACTTC. The chain is built from TRBV27 and TRBJ2-7; TRBD2 agrees at 12 bases. Germline CDR1 is MNHEY and CDR2 is SMNVEV (reference sequence). V was pared by 3 bases and J by 0 bases, with 6 bases of the junction left unmatched. The CDR3 loop spans 17 amino acids.

J is TRBJ1-5 and V is TRBV24-1; D uncertain. The CDR3 extends over 17 amino acids. V was cut by 2 bases and J by 0 bases, with 13 bases left in between. The germline CDR1 and CDR2 sequences are KGHDR and SFDVKD. The DNA for the CDR3 is TGTGCCACCAGTGATTCGAGGGCCCCGTTTAGCAATCAGCCCCAGCATTTT. Translating it yields CATSDSRAPFSNQPQHF.

This clone was seen more than once but under ten times. V is TRBV5-8 and J is TRBJ2-7; D is possibly TRBD2 (6 bases). V lost 0 bases, J lost 5 bases, and 12 bases lay in between. The CDR3 has 14 amino acids. Germline CDR1 is SGHTS and CDR2 is YDEGEE. The CDR3 here is CASSLEIGGNEQYF. Written as DNA, the CDR3 is TGTGCCAGCAGCTTGGAGATCGGGGGAAACGAGCAGTACTTC.

The chain is built from TRBV30 and TRBJ2-3; 10 positions match TRBD2. CDR1 and CDR2 from the germline V gene are GTSNPN and SVGIG (reference sequence). The CDR3 loop spans 15 amino acids. V was pared by 0 bases and J by 4 bases, with 4 bases of the junction left unmatched. As DNA, the CDR3 is TGTGCCTGGAGTGTAAGGACTAGCGGTGCAGATACGCAGTATTTT. Its protein product is CAWSVRTSGADTQYF.

The chain is built from TRBV6-5 and TRBJ2-2; D is perhaps TRBD2 (6 bases). V lost 6 bases and J lost 4, with 15 bases in between. The germline gives CDR1 MNHEY, CDR2 SVGAGI. The CDR3 has 15 residues. The CDR3: CASRTGTLATGELFF. The DNA for the CDR3 is TGTGCCAGCAGGACCGGGACTCTAGCCACCGGGGAGCTGTTTTTT.

V usage is TRBV5-1 and J usage is TRBJ2-7, with a possible D match to TRBD2 (6 bases). This CDR3 spans 14 amino acids. In germline, CDR1 is SGHRS, CDR2 YFSETQ. V lost 0 bases and J lost 2, with 9 bases in between. CDR3 DNA: TGCGCCAGCAGCTTGGAGGCGGGGACCTACGAGCAGTACTTC. It codes for CASSLEAGTYEQYF.

This clone came up a few times. V is TRBV19 and J is TRBJ2-7; 14 bases are shared with TRBD2. Looked up from germline, CDR1 is LNHDA and CDR2 is SQIVND (reference sequence). CDR3 length: 15 amino acids. J lost 8 bases, V lost 1 base, and 4 bases had no gene match. DNA for the CDR3: TGTGCCAGTAGTATAGTAGGGACTAGCGGGAGAAAGCAGTACTTC. Encoded protein: CASSIVGTSGRKQYF. The full variable domain, in which reference TRBV19 and TRBJ2-7 provide the parts outside the CDR3, is DGGITQSPKYLFRKEGQNVTLSCEQNLNHDAMYWYRQDPGQGLRLIYYSQIVNDFQKGDIAEGYSVSREKKESFPLTVTSAQKNPTAFYLCASSIVGTSGRKQYFGPGTRLTVT.

On this clone: Other DNA sequences within the sample encode an identical CDR3. The V and J genes are TRBV7-3 and TRBJ2-3; 9 nucleotides agree with TRBD2. Germline-derived CDR1 and CDR2 are SGHTA and FQGTGA. J was trimmed by 0 bases and V by 2 bases; bases with no gene match: 0. The CDR3 runs to 15 residues. In DNA form, the CDR3 reads TGTGCCAGCAGCTTAGCGGGAGGGAGCACAGATACGCAGTATTTT. Protein: CASSLAGGSTDTQYF.

This sequence joins TRBV7-2 and TRBJ1-5, with TRBD1 identical over 7 bases. The germline V gene has CDR1 SGHTA and CDR2 FQGNSA. J gave up 1 base and V 1 base, and 1 base lay outside the gene matches. The CDR3 runs 15 residues. The CDR3 region is CASSLETGSNQPQHF. CDR3 sequence (DNA): TGTGCCAGCAGCTTAGAGACAGGGAGCAATCAGCCCCAGCATTTT.

The V and J genes are TRBV7-3 and TRBJ2-2; 10 bases line up with TRBD1. V shed 5 bases, J shed 7 bases, and the junction held 7 bases outside the gene matches. Germline V gene data show CDR1 as SGHTA and CDR2 as FQGTGA. The CDR3 consists of 15 residues. CDR3 residues: CASSRDRGRNGELFF. CDR3 sequence (DNA): TGTGCCAGCAGCCGGGACAGGGGACGAAACGGGGAGCTGTTTTTT.

The genes are TRBV4-3 and TRBJ1-3; D might be TRBD1 (5 bases). V was pared by 3 bases and J by 0 bases, with 9 bases between. The CDR3 is 15 amino acids. CDR1 is LGHNA, CDR2 YSLEER, per germline. The CDR3 bases are TGCGCCAGCAGCCACCGACAGACCTCTGGAAACACCATATATTTT. It encodes CASSHRQTSGNTIYF.

The gene calls are TRBV2 and TRBJ2-3; D call uncertain. V lost 7 bases and J lost 4, with 15 bases in between. The CDR3 covers 14 residues. Germline lookup yields CDR1 SNHLY and CDR2 FYNNEI. The CDR3 loop reads CASTEYGLPDTQYF. The DNA for the CDR3 is TGTGCCAGCACCGAATACGGTTTACCAGATACGCAGTATTTT.